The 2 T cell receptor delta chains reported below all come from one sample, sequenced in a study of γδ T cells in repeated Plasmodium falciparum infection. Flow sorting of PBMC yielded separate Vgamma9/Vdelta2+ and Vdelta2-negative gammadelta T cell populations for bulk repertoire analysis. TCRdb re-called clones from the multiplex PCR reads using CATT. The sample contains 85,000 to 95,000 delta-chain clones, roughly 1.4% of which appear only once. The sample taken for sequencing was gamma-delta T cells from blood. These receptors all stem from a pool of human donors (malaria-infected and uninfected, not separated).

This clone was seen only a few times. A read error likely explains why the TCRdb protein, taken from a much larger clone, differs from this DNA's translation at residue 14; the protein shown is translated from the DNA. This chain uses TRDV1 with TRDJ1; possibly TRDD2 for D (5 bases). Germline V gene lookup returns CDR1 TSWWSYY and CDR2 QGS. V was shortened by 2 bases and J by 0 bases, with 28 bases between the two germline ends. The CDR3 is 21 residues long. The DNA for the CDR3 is TGTGCTCTTGGGGAAGGTTTCACCTACGTCCCTACTCATGGGTACACCGATAAACTCATCTTT. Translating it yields CALGEGFTYVPTHGYTDKLIF.

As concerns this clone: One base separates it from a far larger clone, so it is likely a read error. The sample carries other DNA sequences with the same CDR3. The CDR3 sequence: CACDTGGTHTDKLIF. The CDR3 bases are TGTGCCTGTGACACCGGAGGAACTCACACCGATAAACTCATCTTT. V and J are TRDV2 and TRDJ1; the D is unclear. TCRdb carries no J gene annotation; the J gene was assigned here by matching the DNA with germline. Germline CDR1 GEAIGNYY, CDR2 EKD. The CDR3 sequence is 15 residues long. Between the trimmed V and J ends, which lost 0 bases and 0 bases, there was a span of 10 bases.